The source of this TCR beta chain is a study of regulatory T cells in long-lasting Graves disease. Study background: Persistence in Graves' disease denoted antithyroid drug use beyond 5 years alongside positive TSH receptor antibodies. Findings and limits, study-wide: Under persistent disease, TRBV28, TRBJ1-2 and TRBJ2-5 were used preferentially. The analysis examined peripheral blood only and excluded thyroid tissue. Fewer public clonotypes were shared by new patients (approximately 970) than by persistent patients (roughly 2,500).

Time point: persistent/refractory GD, antithyroid drugs over 5 years with positive TRAb. Following extraction of RNA from PBMCs, that RNA was used to make the TCR library. The ends were cut back, 3 bases at V and 4 bases at J, with 10 bases in the middle. CDR1 MNHEY and CDR2 SMNVEV come from the germline V gene (reference sequence). The CDR3 runs 14 residues. Combining iRepertoire HTBI primers with Arm-PCR of CDR3 regions, the authors built TCR beta libraries. Via MiXCR, TCRdb re-called the multiplex PCR reads, giving one row per CDR3 protein. The data contain about 430,000 distinct CDR3 sequences, over 20% of them singletons. This clonotype has ten or more counts. What it binds is not known.

The sequences come from peripheral blood mononuclear cells (PBMCs), collected when the disease was refractory, from a patient treated with antithyroid drugs. The gene calls are TRBV27 and TRBJ1-5; D ambiguous. The receptor comes from a female donor with Graves disease. The CDR3 spells CASSFGLANQPQHF. The CDR3, as DNA: TGTGCCAGCAGTTTTGGTTTGGCAAATCAGCCCCAGCATTTT.